The clone carrying this TCR beta chain was observed a few times. Its target is unknown. The data originate from a study of T cell repertoires in aging, cancer and after chemotherapy. Study details: Patients with chronic lymphocytic leukemia were sampled before and after fludarabine- or bendamustine-based chemotherapy. The study's findings and limits: In healthy donors, age-related TCR diversity loss mainly reflected lost richness. Untreated cancer patients had significantly lower blood TCR diversity than age-matched healthy donors.

Rearranged V-D-J TRB sequences were amplified with a mixed TRB-A/B primer pool. TCRdb re-derived calls from the multiplex PCR reads in MiXCR, one entry per CDR3 protein. The data contain about 5,600 distinct CDR3 sequences, roughly 39% of them singletons. The template was genomic DNA from peripheral blood, not RNA. Sequencing was performed on blood. The receptor's source is a human donor with a blood cancer.

The CDR3: CASSGDRYEQYF. In nucleotides, the CDR3 is TGTGCCAGCAGCGGAGACAGATACGAGCAGTACTTC. This rearrangement joins TRBV11-1 to TRBJ2-7; the D gene is possibly TRBD1 (5 bases). Trimming stripped 5 bases from V and 4 bases from J, with 9 bases between. Germline V CDR1 and CDR2: SGHAT, FQDESV (reference sequence). The CDR3 spans 12 residues. Based on the CDR3 plus reference TRBV11-1 and TRBJ2-7, the full variable domain is EAEVAQSPRYKITEKSQAVAFWCDPISGHATLYWYRQILGQGPELLVQFQDESVVDDSQLPKDRFSAERLKGVDSTLKIQPAELGDSAMYLCASSGDRYEQYFGPGTRLTVT.